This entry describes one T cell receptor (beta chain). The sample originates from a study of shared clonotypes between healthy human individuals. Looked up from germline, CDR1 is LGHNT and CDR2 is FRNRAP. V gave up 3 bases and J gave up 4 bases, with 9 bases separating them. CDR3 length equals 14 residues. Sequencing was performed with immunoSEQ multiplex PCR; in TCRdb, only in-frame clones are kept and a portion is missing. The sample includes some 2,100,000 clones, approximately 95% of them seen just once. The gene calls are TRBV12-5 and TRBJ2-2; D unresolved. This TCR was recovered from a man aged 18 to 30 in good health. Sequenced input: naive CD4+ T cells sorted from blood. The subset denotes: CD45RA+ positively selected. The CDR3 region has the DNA TGTGCTAGTGGTTTTTCAGGAAGCACCGGGGAGCTGTTTTTT. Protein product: CASGFSGSTGELFF. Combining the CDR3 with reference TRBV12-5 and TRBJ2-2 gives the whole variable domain DARVTQTPRHKVTEMGQEVTMRCQPILGHNTVFWYRQTMMQGLELLAYFRNRAPLDDSGMPKDRFSAEMPDATLATLKIQPSEPRDSAVYFCASGFSGSTGELFFGEGSRLTVL.